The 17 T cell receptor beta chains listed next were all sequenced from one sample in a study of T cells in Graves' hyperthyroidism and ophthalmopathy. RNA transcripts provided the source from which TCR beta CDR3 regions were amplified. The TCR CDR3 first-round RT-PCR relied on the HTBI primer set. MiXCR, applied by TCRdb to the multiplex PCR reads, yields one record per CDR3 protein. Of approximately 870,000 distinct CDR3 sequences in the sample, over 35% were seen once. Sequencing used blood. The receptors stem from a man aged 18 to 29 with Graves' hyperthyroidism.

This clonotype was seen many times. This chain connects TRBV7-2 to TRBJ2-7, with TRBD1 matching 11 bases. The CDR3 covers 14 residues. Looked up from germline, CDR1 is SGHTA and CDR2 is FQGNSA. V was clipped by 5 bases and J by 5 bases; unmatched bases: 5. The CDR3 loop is CASSPRTGGNEQYF. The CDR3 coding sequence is TGTGCCAGCAGCCCAAGGACAGGGGGCAACGAGCAGTACTTC.

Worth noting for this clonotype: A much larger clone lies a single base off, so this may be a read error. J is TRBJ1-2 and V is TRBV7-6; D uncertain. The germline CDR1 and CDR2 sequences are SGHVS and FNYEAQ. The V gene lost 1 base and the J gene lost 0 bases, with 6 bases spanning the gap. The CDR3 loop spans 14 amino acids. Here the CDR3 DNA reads TGTGCCAGCAGCTTAGGGGAAACTAACTATGGCTACACCTTC. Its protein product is CASSLGETNYGYTF. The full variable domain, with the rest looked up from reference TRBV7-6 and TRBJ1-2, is GAGVSQSPRYKVTKRGQDVALRCDPISGHVSLYWYRQALGQGPEFLTYFNYEAQQDKSGLPNDRFSAERPEGSISTLTIQRTEQRDSAMYRCASSLGETNYGYTFGSGTRLTVV.

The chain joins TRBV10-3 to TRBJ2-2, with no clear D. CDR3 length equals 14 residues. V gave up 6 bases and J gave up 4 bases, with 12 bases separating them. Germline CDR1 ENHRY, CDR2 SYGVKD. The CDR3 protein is CAIRPPWGTGELFF. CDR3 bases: TGTGCCATCAGGCCCCCTTGGGGCACCGGGGAGCTGTTTTTT.

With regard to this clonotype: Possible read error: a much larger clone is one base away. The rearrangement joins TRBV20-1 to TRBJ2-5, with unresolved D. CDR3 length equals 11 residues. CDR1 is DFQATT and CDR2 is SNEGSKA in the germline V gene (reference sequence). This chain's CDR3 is CSAKAQETQNF. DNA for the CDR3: TGCAGTGCTAAAGCCCAAGAGACCCAGAACTTC.

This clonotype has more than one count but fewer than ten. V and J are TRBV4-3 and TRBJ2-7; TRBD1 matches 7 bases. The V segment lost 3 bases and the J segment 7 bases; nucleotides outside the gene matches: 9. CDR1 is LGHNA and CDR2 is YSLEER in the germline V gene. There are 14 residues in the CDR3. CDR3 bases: TGCGCCAGCAGCCAGACAGGGACCCTTGAGGAGCAGTACTTC. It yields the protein CASSQTGTLEEQYF.

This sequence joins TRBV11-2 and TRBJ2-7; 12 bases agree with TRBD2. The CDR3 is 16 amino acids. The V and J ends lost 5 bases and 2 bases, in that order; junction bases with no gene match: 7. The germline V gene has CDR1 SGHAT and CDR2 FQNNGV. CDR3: CASSKTSGSPPYEQYF. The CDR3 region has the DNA TGTGCCAGCAGCAAGACTAGCGGGAGTCCCCCCTACGAGCAGTACTTC.

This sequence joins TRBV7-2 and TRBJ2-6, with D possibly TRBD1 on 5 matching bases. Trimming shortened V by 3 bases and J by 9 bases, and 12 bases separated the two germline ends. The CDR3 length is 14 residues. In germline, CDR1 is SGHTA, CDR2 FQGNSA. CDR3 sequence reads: CASSFGQGFNVLTF. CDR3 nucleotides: TGTGCCAGCAGCTTTGGGCAGGGTTTCAACGTCCTGACTTTC.

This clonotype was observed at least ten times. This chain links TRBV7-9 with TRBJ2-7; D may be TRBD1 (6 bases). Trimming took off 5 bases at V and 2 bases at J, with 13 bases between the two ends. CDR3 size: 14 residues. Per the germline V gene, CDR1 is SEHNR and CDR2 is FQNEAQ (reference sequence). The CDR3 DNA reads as TGTGCCAGCAGCCTGGCGCGGACAGCCTACGAGCAGTACTTC. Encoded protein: CASSLARTAYEQYF.

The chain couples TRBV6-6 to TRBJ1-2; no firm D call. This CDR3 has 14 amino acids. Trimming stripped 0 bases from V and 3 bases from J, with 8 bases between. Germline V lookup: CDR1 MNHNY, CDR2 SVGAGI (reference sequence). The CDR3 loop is CASSYSPVYYGYTF. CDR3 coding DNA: TGTGCCAGCAGTTACTCGCCAGTCTACTATGGCTACACCTTC.

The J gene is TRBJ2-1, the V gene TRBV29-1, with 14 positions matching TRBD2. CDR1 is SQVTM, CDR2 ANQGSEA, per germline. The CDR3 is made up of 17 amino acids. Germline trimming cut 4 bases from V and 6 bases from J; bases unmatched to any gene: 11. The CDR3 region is CSVVSMTSGRAPNEQFF. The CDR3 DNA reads TGCAGCGTTGTTTCCATGACTAGCGGGAGGGCCCCCAATGAGCAGTTCTTC.

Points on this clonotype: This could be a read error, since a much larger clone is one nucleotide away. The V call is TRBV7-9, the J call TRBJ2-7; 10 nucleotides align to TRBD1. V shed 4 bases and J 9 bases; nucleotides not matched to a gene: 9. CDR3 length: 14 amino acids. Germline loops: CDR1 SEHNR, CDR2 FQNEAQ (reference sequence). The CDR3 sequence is CASSSSGTGVGQYF. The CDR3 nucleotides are TGTGCCAGCAGCTCCTCCGGGACAGGGGTCGGGCAGTACTTC.

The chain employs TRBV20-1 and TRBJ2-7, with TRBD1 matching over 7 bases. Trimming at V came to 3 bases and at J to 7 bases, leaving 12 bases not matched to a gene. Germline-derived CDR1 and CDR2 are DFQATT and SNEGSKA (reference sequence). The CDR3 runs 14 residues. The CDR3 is CSASLGTVWGEQYF. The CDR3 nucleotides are TGCAGTGCTAGTCTCGGGACAGTATGGGGTGAGCAGTACTTC.

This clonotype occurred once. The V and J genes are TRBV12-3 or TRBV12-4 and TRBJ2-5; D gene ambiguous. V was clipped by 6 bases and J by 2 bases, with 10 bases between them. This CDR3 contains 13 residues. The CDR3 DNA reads TGTGCCAGCAGCTTGCCAGTTCAAGAGACCCAGTACTTC. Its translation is CASSLPVQETQYF.

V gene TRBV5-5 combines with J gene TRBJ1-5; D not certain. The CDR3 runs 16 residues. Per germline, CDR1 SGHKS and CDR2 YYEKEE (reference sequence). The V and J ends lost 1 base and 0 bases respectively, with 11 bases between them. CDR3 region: CASSLWSPYSNQPQHF. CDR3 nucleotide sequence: TGTGCCAGCAGCTTGTGGTCACCCTATAGCAATCAGCCCCAGCATTTT.

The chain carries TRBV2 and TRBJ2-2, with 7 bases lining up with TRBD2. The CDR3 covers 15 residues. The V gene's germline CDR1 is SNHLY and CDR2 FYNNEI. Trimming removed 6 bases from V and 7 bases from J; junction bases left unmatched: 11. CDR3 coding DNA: TGTGCCAGCAGCCAAAGCGGGAACTCCGGCGGGGAGCTGTTTTTT. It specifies CASSQSGNSGGELFF.

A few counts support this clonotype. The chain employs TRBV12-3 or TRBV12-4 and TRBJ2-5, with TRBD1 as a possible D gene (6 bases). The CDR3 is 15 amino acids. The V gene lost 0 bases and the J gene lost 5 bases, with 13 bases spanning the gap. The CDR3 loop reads CASSLAQGIGETQYF. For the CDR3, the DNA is TGTGCCAGCAGTTTAGCGCAGGGGATCGGGGAGACCCAGTACTTC.

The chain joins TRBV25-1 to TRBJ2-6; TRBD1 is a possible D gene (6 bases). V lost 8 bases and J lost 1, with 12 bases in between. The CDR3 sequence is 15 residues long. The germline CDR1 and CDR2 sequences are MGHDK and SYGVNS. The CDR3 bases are TGTGCCAGCGTCACAGGGCTATCTGGGGCCAACGTCCTGACTTTC. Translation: CASVTGLSGANVLTF. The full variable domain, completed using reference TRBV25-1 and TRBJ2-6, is EADIYQTPRYLVIGTGKKITLECSQTMGHDKMYWYQQDPGMELHLIHYSYGVNSTEKGDLSSESTVSRIRTEHFPLTLESARPSHTSQYLCASVTGLSGANVLTFGAGSRLTVL.